Only a few counts were recorded for the clone carrying this T cell receptor beta chain. Antigen unknown. The protocol was immunoSEQ multiplex PCR, while the TCRdb copy is restricted to in-frame clones and leaves out a portion. Altogether tens of thousands of clones are present, about 82% being singletons, with the ten largest covering approximately 9.6%. The sample comes from a study of radiation and T cells in renal cell carcinoma. Whole-study results and caveats: From baseline, blood top tumor clonotypes peaked at 2 weeks post-radiation.

Germline loops: CDR1 SGHRS, CDR2 YFSETQ. This CDR3 is built from 15 residues. The V and J ends lost 4 bases and 3 bases respectively, with 16 bases between them. The time point was: blood 4 weeks post-SBRT, at nephrectomy. Noted treatment: 15 Gy SBRT to primary tumor, nephrectomy 4 weeks later. Source: blood, taken from a patient whose treatment included radiotherapy and nephrectomy. The chain employs TRBV5-1 and TRBJ1-1; D unclear. The origin of this receptor is a man between 50 and 59 years old with renal cell carcinoma. CDR3 protein: CASSLRDTEDTEAFF. CDR3 coding DNA: TGCGCCAGCAGCCTCCGTGACACGGAAGACACTGAAGCTTTCTTT.